This TCR beta chain was retrieved from a study of identical twins. General study results and limits: Out-of-frame alpha sequences common to twins were enriched for low generation probability. Out-of-frame beta sequences exhibited a weaker degree of excess twin sharing. In cord blood, abundant beta clonotypes had fewer insertions; memory showed no trend.

This clonotype was seen a handful of times. Its antigen remains unidentified. TCRdb reprocessed the 5' RACE reads with MiXCR, giving one entry per CDR3 protein. This table has approximately 620,000 distinct CDR3 sequences, about 9.4% appearing once. Germline V CDR1 and CDR2: SGHDT, YYEEEE. CDR3 length equals 15 residues. Trimming removed 4 bases at V and 1 base at J, with 14 bases between. These data were also filed under a second study, of yellow fever vaccine responses in identical twins.

Source material: PBMCs. V and J are TRBV5-6 and TRBJ1-1; perhaps TRBD1 as D (5 bases). The TCR originated in a woman aged 18-29 years in good health. The CDR3 protein is CASSPRRGWNTEAFF. The DNA of the CDR3 is TGTGCCAGCAGCCCCCGGAGGGGTTGGAACACTGAAGCTTTCTTT.